The sequence of this T cell receptor beta chain was determined in a study of T cells in Graves' hyperthyroidism and ophthalmopathy. Notes on the study in general: Ophthalmopathy cases were set apart from stable hyperthyroidism by a 13 V-J model. A median roughly six months before onset, the model predicted ophthalmopathy. In blood, most of the thyroid clonotypes expanded above 0.001 were also present.

Uncontrolled infection, other autoimmune disease, pregnancy or lactation excluded patients. As to this clonotype: Its antigen remains unknown.

Germline CDR1 and CDR2: SGHRS and YFSETQ. The CDR3 length is 14 residues. V lost 4 bases and J lost 5, with 15 bases in between. It was RNA transcripts that yielded the amplified TCR beta CDR3 regions. HTBI primers were employed in a first-round RT-PCR of the TCR CDR3. TCRdb re-called the multiplex PCR reads with MiXCR, one entry per CDR3 protein. The data show around 800,000 distinct CDR3 sequences, 38% seen once. The rearrangement uses TRBV5-1 and TRBJ2-5; D tentatively fits TRBD1 or TRBD2 (5 bases each). Sequencing was carried out using blood. The TCR was taken from a man younger than 30 with Graves' hyperthyroidism. CDR3 region: CASSAPGGRETQYF. The CDR3 DNA reads TGCGCCAGCAGCGCCCCTGGGGGTCGGGAGACCCAGTACTTC.